These T cell receptor beta chains were read from a single sample in a study of blood T cell repertoires in COVID-19. Sequencing used immunoSEQ multiplex PCR; TCRdb keeps in-frame clones, though not all of them. The profile shows 300,000 to 400,000 clones, around 82% of them singletons. Material: peripheral blood. The receptors were gathered from a man aged 25-40 years with active or convalescent COVID-19. Each CDR3 is given with its conserved first and last residue. Each record gives: clone size, D gene, J gene, V gene, CDR3 DNA, CDR3 protein. D genes are given only for firm matches. Size is omitted from some rows. Given values are once, few, many or a class for expanded clones.

clone size: .; D gene: TRBD1; J gene: TRBJ2-5; V gene: TRBV19; CDR3 DNA: TGTGCCACCGCGACAGGGAGACAAGAGACCCAGTACTTC; CDR3 protein: CATATGRQETQYF
clone size: .; D gene: TRBD1; J gene: TRBJ1-4; V gene: TRBV19; CDR3 DNA: TGTGCCAGTAGTATTCGTGGACAGGAAGAAAAACTGTTTTTT; CDR3 protein: CASSIRGQEEKLFF
clone size: .; D gene: .; J gene: TRBJ2-3; V gene: TRBV14; CDR3 DNA: TGTGCCAGCAGCCAAGGAATGACAGCGACAGATACGCAGTATTTT; CDR3 protein: CASSQGMTATDTQYF
clone size: .; D gene: TRBD2; J gene: TRBJ2-2; V gene: TRBV28; CDR3 DNA: TGTGCCAGCAGTTTACCCCTGGGACTAGCGGCGAACACCGGGGAGCTGTTTTTT; CDR3 protein: CASSLPLGLAANTGELFF
clone size: .; D gene: TRBD1; J gene: TRBJ1-5; V gene: TRBV7-6; CDR3 DNA: TGTGCCAGCAGCTTGGGGGCCTTTGACAGGGCCACTGTCAATCAGCCCCAGCATTTT; CDR3 protein: CASSLGAFDRATVNQPQHF
clone size: .; D gene: .; J gene: TRBJ2-7; V gene: TRBV3-1/TRBV3-2; CDR3 DNA: TGTGCCAGCAGCCAAGGGGCCGAGCAGTACTTC; CDR3 protein: CASSQGAEQYF
clone size: .; D gene: TRBD1; J gene: TRBJ1-2; V gene: TRBV9; CDR3 DNA: TGTGCCAGCAGCGTACTCCGGGACAGTTTTTTCTATGGCTACACCTTC; CDR3 protein: CASSVLRDSFFYGYTF
clone size: few; D gene: .; J gene: TRBJ1-1; V gene: TRBV21-1; CDR3 DNA: TGTGCCAGCAGCAAATTACGCAGGGTGGAGACTGAAGCTTTCTTT; CDR3 protein: CASSKLRRVETEAFF
clone size: .; D gene: .; J gene: TRBJ1-2; V gene: TRBV28; CDR3 DNA: TGTGCCAGCAGTCCCCCGCAGGGCCACTATGGCTACACCTTC; CDR3 protein: CASSPPQGHYGYTF
clone size: .; D gene: TRBD1; J gene: TRBJ1-6; V gene: TRBV25-1; CDR3 DNA: TGTGCCAGCCGTCCCGGGACAGCCAATTCACCCCTCCACTTT; CDR3 protein: CASRPGTANSPLHF
clone size: .; D gene: .; J gene: TRBJ1-5; V gene: TRBV18; CDR3 DNA: TGTGCCAGCTCACAAAGTGGAGATAGCAATCAGCCCCAGCATTTT; CDR3 protein: CASSQSGDSNQPQHF
clone size: .; D gene: .; J gene: TRBJ1-2; V gene: TRBV20-1; CDR3 DNA: TGCAGTGCTACAGGGAACTATGGCTACACCTTC; CDR3 protein: CSATGNYGYTF